This is a list of T cell receptor beta chains from one sample in a study of graft-versus-host responses after intestinal transplantation. Their specific antigens are unknown. Only in-frame clones appear in the TCRdb table, and some are missing; sequencing was by immunoSEQ multiplex PCR. This sample has some 110,000 clones, with around nine tenths found just once. The sequenced sample was unstimulated CD4+ T cells sorted from spleen or lymph node cells, obtained before transplant. The receptors were gathered from a human donor who was the organ donor for an intestinal transplant. The CDR3 runs from the conserved cysteine through the conserved F or W. The order of the fields is D gene, V gene, clone size, J gene, CDR3 DNA, CDR3 protein. A D gene is named only where the DNA matches it firmly. Rows may omit the clone size; those that give it use once, few, many or a size class.

D gene: -
V gene: TRBV13
clone size: -
J gene: TRBJ2-7
CDR3 DNA: TGTGCCAGCAGCCTGGGGTGGGGGACCGGGCAGTACTTC
CDR3 protein: CASSLGWGTGQYF

D gene: -
V gene: TRBV9
clone size: once
J gene: TRBJ2-5
CDR3 DNA: TGTGCCAGCAGCGTAGACGGGGGAGAGACCCAGTACTTC
CDR3 protein: CASSVDGGETQYF

D gene: TRBD1
V gene: TRBV7-2
clone size: -
J gene: TRBJ1-1
CDR3 DNA: TGTGCCAGCAGCATAGACAGGGGGCCCGGTGAAGCTTTCTTT
CDR3 protein: CASSIDRGPGEAFF

D gene: TRBD1
V gene: TRBV28
clone size: -
J gene: TRBJ2-7
CDR3 DNA: TGTGCCAGCAGTTTATGGGGGAACAGGGGAGACGAGCAGTACTTC
CDR3 protein: CASSLWGNRGDEQYF

D gene: -
V gene: TRBV5-6
clone size: -
J gene: TRBJ2-7
CDR3 DNA: TGTGCCAGCAGCTTGGCCCCGAGGTCCTACGAGCAGTACTTC
CDR3 protein: CASSLAPRSYEQYF

D gene: TRBD1
V gene: TRBV29-1
clone size: -
J gene: TRBJ2-2
CDR3 DNA: TGCAGCGCCACAGGGGGCACGAACACCGGGGAGCTGTTTTTT
CDR3 protein: CSATGGTNTGELFF

D gene: TRBD2
V gene: TRBV5-1
clone size: -
J gene: TRBJ2-3
CDR3 DNA: TGCGCCAGCAGCTTGCGGACTAGCGGTCCCCTGGGCACAGATACGCAGTATTTT
CDR3 protein: CASSLRTSGPLGTDTQYF

D gene: TRBD1
V gene: TRBV5-6
clone size: -
J gene: TRBJ2-3
CDR3 DNA: TGTGCCAGCAGCTTCCGGGACAGGGTTTTAACAGATACGCAGTATTTT
CDR3 protein: CASSFRDRVLTDTQYF

D gene: -
V gene: TRBV15
clone size: -
J gene: TRBJ2-7
CDR3 DNA: TGTGCCACCAGCAGACCGGGCGGATTCTACGAGCAGTACTTC
CDR3 protein: CATSRPGGFYEQYF

D gene: TRBD2
V gene: TRBV28
clone size: -
J gene: TRBJ2-3
CDR3 DNA: TGTGCCAGCAGTTTAGTCACTAGCGGGAGGGGAGCAGATACGCAGTATTTT
CDR3 protein: CASSLVTSGRGADTQYF

D gene: TRBD2
V gene: TRBV30
clone size: -
J gene: TRBJ2-2
CDR3 DNA: TGTGCCTGGAGTCGCGGGACTAGCGTCACCGGGGAGCTGTTTTTT
CDR3 protein: CAWSRGTSVTGELFF

D gene: -
V gene: TRBV5-1
clone size: -
J gene: TRBJ1-5
CDR3 DNA: TGCGCCAGCAGCTTGGCCGGGGGAAATCAGCCCCAGCATTTT
CDR3 protein: CASSLAGGNQPQHF

D gene: -
V gene: TRBV6-5
clone size: -
J gene: TRBJ2-7
CDR3 DNA: TGTGCCAGCGGTGATCAGGACAGACCCTACGAGCAGTACTTC
CDR3 protein: CASGDQDRPYEQYF